The present TCR beta chain was sequenced within a study of OX40 agonist ivuxolimab in advanced cancers. V dropped 6 bases and J dropped 4; count of bases not matched to a gene: 5. The CDR3 totals 15 residues. Germline V gene sequence: CDR1 MNHEY, CDR2 SVGAGI. Assay used: immunoSEQ multiplex PCR; TCRdb lists only in-frame clones, some missing. Among 35,000 to 55,000 clones, approximately 91% were seen once, and the ten largest hold 13%. The J gene is TRBJ2-7, the V gene TRBV6-5; 14 nucleotides line up with TRBD2. The sequences come from CD4+ or CD8+ T cells sorted from blood, collected in a trial of the OX40 agonist ivuxolimab. The receptor was isolated from an adult with an advanced solid tumor such as melanoma, head and neck, liver or kidney cancer. CDR3: CASRRGTSGSYEQYF. The CDR3 DNA is TGTGCCAGCAGGCGTGGGACTAGCGGGAGTTACGAGCAGTACTTC.